This T cell receptor beta chain was recorded in a study of T cell responses to AZD1222 COVID-19 vaccine. Germline CDR1 is MGHRA and CDR2 is YSYEKL. Trimming left V 5 bases short and J 1 base short, with 12 bases between. CDR3 length equals 15 residues. Some clones are missing from TCRdb's copy, which holds only in-frame ones; the method was immunoSEQ multiplex PCR. The data hold 110,000 to 150,000 clones, with more than 80% observed a single time. The starting material was peripheral blood, obtained on day 0 of AZD1222 vaccination. V and J are TRBV4-1 and TRBJ1-5; D is undetermined. This TCR came from an adult in good health. DNA of the CDR3: TGCGCCAGCAGCGGGCAGTTCTTAAGCAATCAGCCCCAGCATTTT. This encodes CASSGQFLSNQPQHF.